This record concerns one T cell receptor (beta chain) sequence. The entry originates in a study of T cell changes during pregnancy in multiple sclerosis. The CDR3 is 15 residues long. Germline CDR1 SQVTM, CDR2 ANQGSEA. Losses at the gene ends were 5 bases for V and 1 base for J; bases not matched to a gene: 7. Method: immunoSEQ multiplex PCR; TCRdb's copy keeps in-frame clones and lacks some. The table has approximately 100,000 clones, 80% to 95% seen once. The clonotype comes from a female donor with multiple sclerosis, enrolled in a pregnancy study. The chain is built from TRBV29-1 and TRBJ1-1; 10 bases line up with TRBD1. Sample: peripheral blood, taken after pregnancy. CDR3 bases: TGCAGCGTTCAGACAGGGGGCGCTAGGAACACTGAAGCTTTCTTT. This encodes CSVQTGGARNTEAFF.